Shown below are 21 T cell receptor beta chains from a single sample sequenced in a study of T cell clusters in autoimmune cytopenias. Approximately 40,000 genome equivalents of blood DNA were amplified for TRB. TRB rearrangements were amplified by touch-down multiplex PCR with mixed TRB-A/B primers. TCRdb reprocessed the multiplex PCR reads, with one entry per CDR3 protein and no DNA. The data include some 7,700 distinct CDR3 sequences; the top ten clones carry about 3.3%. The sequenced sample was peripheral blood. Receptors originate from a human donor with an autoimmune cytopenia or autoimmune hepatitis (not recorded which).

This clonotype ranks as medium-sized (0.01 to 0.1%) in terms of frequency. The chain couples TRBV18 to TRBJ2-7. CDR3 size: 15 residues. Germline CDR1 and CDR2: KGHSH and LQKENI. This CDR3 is CASSPTSRSSYEQYF.

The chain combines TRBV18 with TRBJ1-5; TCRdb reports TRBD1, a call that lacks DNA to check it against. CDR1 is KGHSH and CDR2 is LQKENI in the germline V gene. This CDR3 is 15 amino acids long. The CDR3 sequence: CASSPTTGGTQPQHF.

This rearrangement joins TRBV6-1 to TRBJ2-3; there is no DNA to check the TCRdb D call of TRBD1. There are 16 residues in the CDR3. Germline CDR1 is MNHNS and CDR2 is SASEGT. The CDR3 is CASLPGQGLITDTQYF.

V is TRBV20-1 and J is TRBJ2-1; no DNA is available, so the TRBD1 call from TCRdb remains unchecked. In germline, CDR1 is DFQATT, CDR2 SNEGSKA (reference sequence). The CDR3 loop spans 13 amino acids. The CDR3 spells CSVRDNIYNEQFF.

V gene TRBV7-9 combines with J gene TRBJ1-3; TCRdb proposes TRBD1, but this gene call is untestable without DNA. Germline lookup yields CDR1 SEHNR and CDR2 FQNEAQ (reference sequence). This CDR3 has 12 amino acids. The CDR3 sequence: CASSSEPGPIYF.

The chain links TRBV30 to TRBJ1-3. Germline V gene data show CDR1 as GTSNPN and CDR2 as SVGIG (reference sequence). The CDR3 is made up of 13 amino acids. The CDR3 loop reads CAWDVTTGNTIYF.

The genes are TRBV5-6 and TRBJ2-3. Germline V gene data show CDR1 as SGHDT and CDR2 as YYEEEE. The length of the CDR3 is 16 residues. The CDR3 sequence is CASSLAVWVSTDTQYF. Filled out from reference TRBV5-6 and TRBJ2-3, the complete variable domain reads DAGVTQSPTHLIKTRGQQVTLRCSPKSGHDTVSWYQQALGQGPQFIFQYYEEEERQRGNFPDRFSGHQFPNYSSELNVNALLLGDSALYLCASSLAVWVSTDTQYFGPGTRLTVL.

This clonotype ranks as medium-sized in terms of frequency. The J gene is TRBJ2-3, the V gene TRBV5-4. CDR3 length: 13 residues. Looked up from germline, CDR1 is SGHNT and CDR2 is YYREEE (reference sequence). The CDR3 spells CASSLKGTDTQYF.

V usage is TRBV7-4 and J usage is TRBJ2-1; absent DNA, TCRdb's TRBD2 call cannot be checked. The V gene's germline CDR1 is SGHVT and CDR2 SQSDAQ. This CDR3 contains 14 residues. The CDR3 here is CASSVAGTYNEQFF.

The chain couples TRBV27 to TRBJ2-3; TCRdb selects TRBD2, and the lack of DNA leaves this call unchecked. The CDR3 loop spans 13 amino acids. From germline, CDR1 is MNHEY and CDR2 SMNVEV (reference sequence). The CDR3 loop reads CASSRTSGTEKYF.

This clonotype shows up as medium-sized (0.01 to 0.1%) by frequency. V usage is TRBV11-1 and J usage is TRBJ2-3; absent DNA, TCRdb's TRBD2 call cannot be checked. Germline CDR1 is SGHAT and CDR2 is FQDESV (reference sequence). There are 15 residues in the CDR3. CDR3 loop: CASSVGGSVVDTQYF.

The CDR3 region is CSALGQNQETQYF. The rearrangement joins TRBV20-1 to TRBJ2-5; lacking DNA, the TRBD1 call made by TCRdb goes unchecked. The CDR3 has 13 residues. Germline loops: CDR1 DFQATT, CDR2 SNEGSKA (reference sequence).

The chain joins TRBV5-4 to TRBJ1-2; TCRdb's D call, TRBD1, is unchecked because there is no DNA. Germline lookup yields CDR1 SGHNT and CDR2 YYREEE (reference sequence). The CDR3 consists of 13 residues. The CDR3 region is CASMRDSHYGYTF.

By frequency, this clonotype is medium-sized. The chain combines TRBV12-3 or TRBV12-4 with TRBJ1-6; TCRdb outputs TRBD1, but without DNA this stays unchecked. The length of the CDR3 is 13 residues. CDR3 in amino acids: CASSLGLEGSLHF.

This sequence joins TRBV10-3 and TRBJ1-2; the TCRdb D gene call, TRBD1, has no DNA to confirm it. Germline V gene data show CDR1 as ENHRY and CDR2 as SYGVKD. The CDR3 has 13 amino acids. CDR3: CAISYAGPYGYTF.

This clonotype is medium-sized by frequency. CDR3: CASSLPAGGKDNEQFF. This chain uses TRBV5-4 with TRBJ2-1; TCRdb designates TRBD2, a call that cannot be tested without DNA. The CDR3 consists of 16 residues. Per germline, CDR1 SGHNT and CDR2 YYREEE (reference sequence).

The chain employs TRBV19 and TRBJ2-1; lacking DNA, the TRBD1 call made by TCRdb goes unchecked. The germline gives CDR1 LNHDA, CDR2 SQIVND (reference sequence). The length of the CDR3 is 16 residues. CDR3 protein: CASSIGGRSLYNEQFF.

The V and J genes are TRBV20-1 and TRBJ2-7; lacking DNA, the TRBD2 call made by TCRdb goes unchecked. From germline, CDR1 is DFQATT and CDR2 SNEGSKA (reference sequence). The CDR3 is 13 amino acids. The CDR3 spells CSAPQSGSGQQYF.

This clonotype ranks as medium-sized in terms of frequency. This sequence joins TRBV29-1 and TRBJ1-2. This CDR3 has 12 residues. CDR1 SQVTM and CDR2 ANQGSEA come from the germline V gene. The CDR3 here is CSVETTAYGYTF.

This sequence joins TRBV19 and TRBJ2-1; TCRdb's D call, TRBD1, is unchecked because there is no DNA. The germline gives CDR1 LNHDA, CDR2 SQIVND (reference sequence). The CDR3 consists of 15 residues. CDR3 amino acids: CASSIGTGPHNEQFF.

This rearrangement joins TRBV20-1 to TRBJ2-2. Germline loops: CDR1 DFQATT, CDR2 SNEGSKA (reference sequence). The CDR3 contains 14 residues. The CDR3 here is CSARDVKGSGELFF.